This TCR beta chain was observed in a study of CD8 T cells in Susac syndrome. Study-wide context: Patients with Susac syndrome, at blood draw, were therapy-naive, on corticosteroids, or on intravenous immunoglobulin alone.

Both CD4+ and CD8+ T cells were negatively isolated, and TEMRA cells underwent FACS enrichment. V shed 2 bases and J 5 bases; nucleotides not matched to a gene: 11. The CDR3 has 15 amino acids. Germline values: CDR1 SQVTM, CDR2 ANQGSEA. Overall study results and limits: Across the total CD8+ repertoires, roughly 17 Susac-specific public clones were found. The CD8+ TEMRA repertoires yielded a few such clones. Susac CD8+ cells expanded clonally the most in TEMRA cells and in active patients.

Note on this clonotype: No antigen is known for it.

With random hexamers, 0.5 to 1 ug RNA was reverse transcribed. MiXCR, run by TCRdb on the immunoSEQ multiplex PCR reads, gives a single entry per CDR3 protein. There are 75,000 to 80,000 distinct CDR3 sequences in the sample; around 94% occur only once, and more than 0.4% lies in the top ten. The rearrangement links TRBV29-1 to TRBJ1-2, with 7 positions matching TRBD1. The clonotype was recovered from a human donor with Susac syndrome. Sequenced sample: CD8+ T cells from PBMCs. The CDR3, as DNA: TGCAGCGTTGAATCTGAGACAGGGACGGGGTATGGCTACACCTTC. Its translation is CSVESETGTGYGYTF.